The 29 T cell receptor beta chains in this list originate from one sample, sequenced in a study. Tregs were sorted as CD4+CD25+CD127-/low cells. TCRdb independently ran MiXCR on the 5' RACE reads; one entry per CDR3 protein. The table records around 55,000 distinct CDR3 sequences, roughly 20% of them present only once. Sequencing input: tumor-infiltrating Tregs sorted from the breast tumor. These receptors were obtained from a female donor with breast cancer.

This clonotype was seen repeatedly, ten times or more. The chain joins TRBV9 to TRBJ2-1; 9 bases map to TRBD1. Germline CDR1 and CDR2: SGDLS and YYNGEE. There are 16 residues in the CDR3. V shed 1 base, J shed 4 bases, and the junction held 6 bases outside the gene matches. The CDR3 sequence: CASSVTGGISYNEQFF. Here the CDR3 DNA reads TGTGCCAGCAGCGTAACAGGGGGCATTTCTTACAATGAGCAGTTCTTC.

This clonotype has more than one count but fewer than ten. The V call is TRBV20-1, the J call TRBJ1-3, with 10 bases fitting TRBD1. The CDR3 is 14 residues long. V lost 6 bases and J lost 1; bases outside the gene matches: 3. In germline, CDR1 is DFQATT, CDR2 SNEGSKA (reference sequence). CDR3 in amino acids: CSAGQGSSGNTIYF. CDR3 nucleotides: TGCAGTGCGGGACAGGGGTCGTCTGGAAACACCATATATTTT.

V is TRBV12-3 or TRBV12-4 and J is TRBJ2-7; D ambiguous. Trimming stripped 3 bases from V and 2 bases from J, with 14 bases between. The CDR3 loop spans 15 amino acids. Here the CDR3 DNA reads TGTGCCAGCAGTTTTAGGCCCGATCCAACCTACGAGCAGTACTTC. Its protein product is CASSFRPDPTYEQYF.

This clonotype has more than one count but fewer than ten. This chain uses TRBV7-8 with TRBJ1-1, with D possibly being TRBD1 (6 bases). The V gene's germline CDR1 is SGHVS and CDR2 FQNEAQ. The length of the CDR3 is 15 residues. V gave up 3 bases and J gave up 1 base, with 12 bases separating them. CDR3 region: CASSFRQAQNTEAFF. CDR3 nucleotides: TGTGCCAGCAGCTTTCGACAGGCTCAGAACACTGAAGCTTTCTTT.

The CDR3 loop reads CASSEFQGATYEQYF. CDR3 coding DNA: TGTGCCAGCAGTGAATTCCAGGGAGCTACCTACGAGCAGTACTTC. The genes are TRBV2 and TRBJ2-7; D may be TRBD1 or TRBD2 (5 bases each). CDR3 length equals 15 residues. In germline, CDR1 is SNHLY, CDR2 FYNNEI. Trimming took off 2 bases at V and 2 bases at J, with 13 bases between the two ends.

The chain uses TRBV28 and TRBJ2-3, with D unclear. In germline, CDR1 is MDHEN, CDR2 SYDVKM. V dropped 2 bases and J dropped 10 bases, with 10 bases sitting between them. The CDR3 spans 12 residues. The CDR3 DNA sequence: TGTGCCAGCAGTTTAGCCCTGAATGCGCAGTATTTT. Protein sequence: CASSLALNAQYF.

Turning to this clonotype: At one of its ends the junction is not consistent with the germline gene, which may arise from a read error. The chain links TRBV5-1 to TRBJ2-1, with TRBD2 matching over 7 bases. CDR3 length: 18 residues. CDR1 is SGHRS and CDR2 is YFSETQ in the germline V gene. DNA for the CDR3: TGTGCCAGCTCGCCTGCTAGCGGAGCGGGGAGCTCCTACAATGAGCAGTTCTTC. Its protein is CASSPASGAGSSYNEQFF.

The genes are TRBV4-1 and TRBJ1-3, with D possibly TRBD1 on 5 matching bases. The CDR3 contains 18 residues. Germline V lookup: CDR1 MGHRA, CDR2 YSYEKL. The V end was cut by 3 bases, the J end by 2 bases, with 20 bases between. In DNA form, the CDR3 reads TGCGCCAGCAGCCAGGGACCCCTACGCAGGGAAACTGGAAACACCATATATTTT. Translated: CASSQGPLRRETGNTIYF.

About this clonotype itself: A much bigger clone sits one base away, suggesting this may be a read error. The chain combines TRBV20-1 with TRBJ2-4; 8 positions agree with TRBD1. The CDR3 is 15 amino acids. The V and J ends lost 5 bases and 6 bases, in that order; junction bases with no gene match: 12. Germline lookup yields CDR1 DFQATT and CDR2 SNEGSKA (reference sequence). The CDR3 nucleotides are TGCAGTGCTCAAATGGTTCAGACAGGGGCAAACATTCAGTACTTC. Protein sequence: CSAQMVQTGANIQYF.

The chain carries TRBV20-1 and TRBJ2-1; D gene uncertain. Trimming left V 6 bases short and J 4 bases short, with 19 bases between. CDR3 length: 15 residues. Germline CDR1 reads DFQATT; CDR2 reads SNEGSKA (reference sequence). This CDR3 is CSARLERYFYNEQFF. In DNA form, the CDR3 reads TGCAGTGCACGTCTGGAGCGATACTTTTACAATGAGCAGTTCTTC.

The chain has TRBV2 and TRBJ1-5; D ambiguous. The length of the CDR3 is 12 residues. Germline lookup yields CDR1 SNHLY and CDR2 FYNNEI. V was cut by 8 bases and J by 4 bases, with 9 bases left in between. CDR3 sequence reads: CASSPSNQPQHF. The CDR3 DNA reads TGTGCCAGCTCCCCGTCGAATCAGCCCCAGCATTTT.

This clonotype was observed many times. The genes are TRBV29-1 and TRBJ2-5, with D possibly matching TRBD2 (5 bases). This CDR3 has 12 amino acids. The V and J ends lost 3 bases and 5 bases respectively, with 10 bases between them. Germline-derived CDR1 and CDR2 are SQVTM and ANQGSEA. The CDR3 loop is CSVERARETQYF. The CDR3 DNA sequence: TGCAGCGTTGAGCGGGCGAGGGAGACCCAGTACTTC.

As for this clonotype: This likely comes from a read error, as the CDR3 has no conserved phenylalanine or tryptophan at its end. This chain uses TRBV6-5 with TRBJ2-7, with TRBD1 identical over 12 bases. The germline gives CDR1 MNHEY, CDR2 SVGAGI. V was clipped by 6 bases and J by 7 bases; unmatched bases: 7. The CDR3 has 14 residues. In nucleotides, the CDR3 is TGTGCCAGCAGCTCCGGGACAGGGGGCGGAGAGCAGTACTCC. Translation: CASSSGTGGGEQYS.

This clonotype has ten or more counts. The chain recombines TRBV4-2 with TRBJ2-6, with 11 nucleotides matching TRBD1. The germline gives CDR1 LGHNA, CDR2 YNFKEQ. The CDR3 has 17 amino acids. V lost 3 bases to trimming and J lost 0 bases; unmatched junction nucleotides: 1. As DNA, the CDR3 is TGTGCCAGCAGCCACGGACAGGGGGCCTCTGGGGCCAACGTCCTGACTTTC. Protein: CASSHGQGASGANVLTF.

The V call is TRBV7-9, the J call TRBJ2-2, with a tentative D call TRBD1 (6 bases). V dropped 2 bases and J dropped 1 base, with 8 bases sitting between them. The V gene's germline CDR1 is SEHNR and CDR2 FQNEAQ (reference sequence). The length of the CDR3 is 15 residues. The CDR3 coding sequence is TGTGCCAGCAGCTTAAACAGGGTGAACACCGGGGAGCTGTTTTTT. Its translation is CASSLNRVNTGELFF.

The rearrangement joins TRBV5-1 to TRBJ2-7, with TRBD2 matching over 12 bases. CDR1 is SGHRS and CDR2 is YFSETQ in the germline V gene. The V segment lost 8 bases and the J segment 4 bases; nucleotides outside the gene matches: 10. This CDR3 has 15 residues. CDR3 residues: CASKPPGTSGYEQYF. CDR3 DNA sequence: TGCGCCAGTAAACCCCCCGGGACTAGCGGGTACGAGCAGTACTTC.

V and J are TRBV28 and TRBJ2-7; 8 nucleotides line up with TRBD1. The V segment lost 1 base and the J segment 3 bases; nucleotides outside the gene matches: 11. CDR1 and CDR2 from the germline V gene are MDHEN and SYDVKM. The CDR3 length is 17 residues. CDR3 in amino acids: CASSLSEWGQVNYEQYF. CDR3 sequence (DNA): TGTGCCAGCAGTTTATCTGAATGGGGACAGGTAAACTACGAGCAGTACTTC. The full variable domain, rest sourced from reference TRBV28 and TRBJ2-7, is DVKVTQSSRYLVKRTGEKVFLECVQDMDHENMFWYRQDPGLGLRLIYFSYDVKMKEKGDIPEGYSVSREKKERFSLILESASTNQTSMYLCASSLSEWGQVNYEQYFGPGTRLTVT.

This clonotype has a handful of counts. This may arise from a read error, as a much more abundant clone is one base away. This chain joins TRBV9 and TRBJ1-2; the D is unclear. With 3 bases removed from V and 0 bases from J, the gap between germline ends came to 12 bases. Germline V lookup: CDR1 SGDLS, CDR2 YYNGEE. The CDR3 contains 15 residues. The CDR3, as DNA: TGTGCCAGCAGCGCGGCCGCAGACCCTAACTATGGCTACACCTTC. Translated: CASSAAADPNYGYTF.

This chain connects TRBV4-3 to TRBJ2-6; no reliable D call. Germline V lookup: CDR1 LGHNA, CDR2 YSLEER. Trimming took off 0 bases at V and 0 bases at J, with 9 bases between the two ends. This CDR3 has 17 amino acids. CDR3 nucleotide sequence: TGCGCCAGCAGCCAAGATCGTAGCTTCTCTGGGGCCAACGTCCTGACTTTC. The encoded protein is CASSQDRSFSGANVLTF.

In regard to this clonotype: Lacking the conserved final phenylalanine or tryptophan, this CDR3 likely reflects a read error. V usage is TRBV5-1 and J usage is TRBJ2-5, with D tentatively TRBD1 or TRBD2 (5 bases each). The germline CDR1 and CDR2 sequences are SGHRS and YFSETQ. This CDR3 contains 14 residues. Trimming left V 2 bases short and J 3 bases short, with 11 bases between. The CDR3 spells CASSFNGAEETQYL. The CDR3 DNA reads TGCGCCAGCAGCTTTAACGGGGCAGAAGAGACCCAGTACTTA.

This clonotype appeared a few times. CDR3: CASSRLSSYNSPLHF. The DNA of the CDR3 is TGTGCCAGCAGCCGCCTTAGCTCCTATAATTCACCCCTCCACTTT. The chain recombines TRBV5-6 with TRBJ1-6; D uncertain. The CDR3 runs 15 residues. V lost 4 bases, J lost 0 bases, and 8 bases lay in between. Germline CDR1 SGHDT, CDR2 YYEEEE.

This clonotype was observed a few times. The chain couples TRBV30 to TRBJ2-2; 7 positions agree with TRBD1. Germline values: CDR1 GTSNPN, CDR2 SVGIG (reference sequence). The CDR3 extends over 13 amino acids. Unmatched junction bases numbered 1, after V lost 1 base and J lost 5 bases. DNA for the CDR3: TGTGCCTGGAGTGCACAGGGGACCGGGGAGCTGTTTTTT. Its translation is CAWSAQGTGELFF.

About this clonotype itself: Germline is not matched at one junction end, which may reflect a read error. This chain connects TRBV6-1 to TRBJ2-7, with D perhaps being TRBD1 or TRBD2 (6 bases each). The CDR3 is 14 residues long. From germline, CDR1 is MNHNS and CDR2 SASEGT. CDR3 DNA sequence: TGTGTCAGCGAGGGCGGGACACATAACTACGAGCAGTACTTC. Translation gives CVSEGGTHNYEQYF.

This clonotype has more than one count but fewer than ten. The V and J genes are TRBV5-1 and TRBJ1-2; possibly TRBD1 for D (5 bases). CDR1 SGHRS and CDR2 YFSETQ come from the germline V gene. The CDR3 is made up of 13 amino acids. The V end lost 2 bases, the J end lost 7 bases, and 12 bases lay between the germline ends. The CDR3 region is CASSFGASGGYTF. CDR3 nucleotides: TGCGCCAGCAGCTTCGGGGCCTCAGGTGGCTACACCTTC.

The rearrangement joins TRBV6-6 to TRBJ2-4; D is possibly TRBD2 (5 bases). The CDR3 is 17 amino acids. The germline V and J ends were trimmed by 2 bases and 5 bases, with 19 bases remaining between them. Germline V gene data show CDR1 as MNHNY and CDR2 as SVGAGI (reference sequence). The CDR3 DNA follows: TGTGCCAGCAGTTACCGTGGTGGCGCGGGTAGTCAAAACATTCAGTACTTC. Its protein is CASSYRGGAGSQNIQYF.

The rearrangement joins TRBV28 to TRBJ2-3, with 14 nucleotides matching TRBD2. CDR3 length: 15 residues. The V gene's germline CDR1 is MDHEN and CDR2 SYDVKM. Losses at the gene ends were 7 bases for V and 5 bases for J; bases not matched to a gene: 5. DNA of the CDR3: TGTGCCAGCAAAGGGACTAGCGGGAGTGGAGATACGCAGTATTTT. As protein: CASKGTSGSGDTQYF. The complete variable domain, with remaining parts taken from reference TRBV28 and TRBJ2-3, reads DVKVTQSSRYLVKRTGEKVFLECVQDMDHENMFWYRQDPGLGLRLIYFSYDVKMKEKGDIPEGYSVSREKKERFSLILESASTNQTSMYLCASKGTSGSGDTQYFGPGTRLTVL.

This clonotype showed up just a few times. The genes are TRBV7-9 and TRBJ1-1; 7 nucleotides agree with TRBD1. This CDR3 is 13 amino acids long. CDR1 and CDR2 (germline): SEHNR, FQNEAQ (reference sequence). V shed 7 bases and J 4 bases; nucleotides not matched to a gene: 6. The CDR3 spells CASNPTGATEAFF. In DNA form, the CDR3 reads TGTGCCAGCAACCCAACAGGGGCCACTGAAGCTTTCTTT.

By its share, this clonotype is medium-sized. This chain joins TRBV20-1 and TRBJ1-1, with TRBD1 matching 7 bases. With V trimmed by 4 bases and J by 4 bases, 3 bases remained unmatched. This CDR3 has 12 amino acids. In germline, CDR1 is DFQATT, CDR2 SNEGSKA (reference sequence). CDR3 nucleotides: TGCAGTGCTACACAGGGGTTCACTGAAGCTTTCTTT. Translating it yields CSATQGFTEAFF.

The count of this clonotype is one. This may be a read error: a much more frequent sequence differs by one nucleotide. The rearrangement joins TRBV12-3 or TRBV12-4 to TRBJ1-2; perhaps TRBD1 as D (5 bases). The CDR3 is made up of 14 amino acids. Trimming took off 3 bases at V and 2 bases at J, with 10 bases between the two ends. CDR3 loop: CASSFGRGNYGYTF. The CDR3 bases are TGTGCCAGCAGTTTCGGGCGGGGGAACTATGGCTACACCTTC.